Each of the 5 T cell receptor beta chains below was sequenced from the same sample in a study of blood T cell repertoires in COVID-19. TCRdb keeps only in-frame clones here, not all; method: immunoSEQ multiplex PCR. Of 250,000 to 300,000 clones in the sample, approximately 91% were seen once. The sample taken for sequencing was peripheral blood. The receptor set was obtained from a woman aged 35 to 49 who had recovered from COVID-19.

This clone appeared a single time. The chain is built from TRBV30 and TRBJ2-7; D is possibly TRBD1 (6 bases). Germline V gives CDR1 GTSNPN, CDR2 SVGIG (reference sequence). Trimming cost V 2 bases and J 3 bases, with 26 bases left between them. The CDR3 runs to 18 residues. CDR3 loop: CAWSPTPYRQAQNYEQYF. The CDR3 DNA is TGTGCCTGGAGTCCTACCCCCTATAGACAGGCCCAAAACTACGAGCAGTACTTC.

The chain joins TRBV11-3 to TRBJ2-7, with D maybe TRBD1 (5 bases). Per the germline V gene, CDR1 is SGHNT and CDR2 is YENEEA. V dropped 3 bases and J dropped 5 bases, with 14 bases sitting between them. This CDR3 is 14 amino acids long. The CDR3 region is CASSFQGSAHEQYF. The CDR3 nucleotides are TGTGCCAGCAGCTTCCAGGGTTCGGCGCACGAGCAGTACTTC.

The rearrangement links TRBV2 to TRBJ1-4; no clear D. The CDR3 length is 15 residues. Per germline, CDR1 SNHLY and CDR2 FYNNEI. Trimming stripped 6 bases from V and 0 bases from J, with 11 bases between. CDR3 loop: CASRERHATNEKLFF. In DNA, the CDR3 is TGTGCCAGCAGAGAAAGACACGCAACTAATGAAAAACTGTTTTTT.

The gene calls are TRBV28 and TRBJ2-2; 8 nucleotides match TRBD2. Germline V gene data show CDR1 as MDHEN and CDR2 as SYDVKM. V trimming: 4 bases; J trimming: 0 bases; junction bases outside the gene matches: 13. The CDR3 sequence is 19 residues long. This CDR3 is CASSSPGLAQIANTGELFF. CDR3 nucleotides: TGTGCCAGCAGTTCCCCCGGACTAGCCCAAATCGCGAACACCGGGGAGCTGTTTTTT.

The chain joins TRBV9 to TRBJ2-3, with D possibly being TRBD2 (6 bases). Germline assignment: CDR1 SGDLS and CDR2 YYNGEE. Trimming stripped 0 bases from V and 3 bases from J, with 11 bases between. CDR3 length equals 15 residues. In DNA form, the CDR3 reads TGTGCCAGCAGCGTAGTGGCGGGGAAGACAGATACGCAGTATTTT. It specifies CASSVVAGKTDTQYF.